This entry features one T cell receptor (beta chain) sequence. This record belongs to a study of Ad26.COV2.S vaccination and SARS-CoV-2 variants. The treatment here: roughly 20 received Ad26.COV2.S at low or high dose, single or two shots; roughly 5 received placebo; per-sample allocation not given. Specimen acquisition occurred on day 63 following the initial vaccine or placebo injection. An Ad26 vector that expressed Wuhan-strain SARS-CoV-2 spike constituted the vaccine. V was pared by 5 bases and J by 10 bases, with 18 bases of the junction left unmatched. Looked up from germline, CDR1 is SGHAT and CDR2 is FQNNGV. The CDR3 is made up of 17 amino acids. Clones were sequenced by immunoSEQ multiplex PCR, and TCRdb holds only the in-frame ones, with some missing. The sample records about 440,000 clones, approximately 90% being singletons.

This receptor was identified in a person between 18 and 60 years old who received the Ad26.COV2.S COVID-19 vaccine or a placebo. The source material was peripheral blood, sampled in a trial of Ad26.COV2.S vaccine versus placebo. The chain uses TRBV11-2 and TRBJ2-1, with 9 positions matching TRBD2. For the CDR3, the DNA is TGTGCCAGCAGCCGGGTCCTGGCGGGAGGGCCATTGAGAGAGCAGTTCTTC. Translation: CASSRVLAGGPLREQFF.